The rows below give T cell receptor beta chains drawn from one sample of a study of shared clonotypes between healthy human individuals. Libraries were prepared by immunoSEQ multiplex PCR; TCRdb keeps only in-frame clonotypes and omits some of them. The sample records roughly 2,500,000 clones, 80% to 95% being singletons. Sequenced input: naive CD4+ T cells from PBMCs. The source is a young man in good health. Some clones in this sample may be carry-over from other donors' samples. CDR3s include the opening cysteine and the closing phenylalanine or tryptophan. D genes are given only for firm matches. Part of the rows lack a size; the others show once, few, many or a class for expanded clones.

.,14,TRBV28,.,TRBJ1-4,TGTGCCAGCAGTCCTGGTGGTATATATGAAAAACTGTTTTTT,CASSPGGIYEKLFF
.,15,TRBV19,.,TRBJ1-1,TGTGCCAGTATCCTCGCAGGGGCGCTCGGTACTGAAGCTTTCTTT,CASILAGALGTEAFF
.,13,TRBV10-3,.,TRBJ2-5,TGTGCCATCAACGCAGACAGTCAAGAGACCCAGTACTTC,CAINADSQETQYF
.,14,TRBV5-6,few,TRBJ1-5,TGTGCCAGCAGCTTGTGGGGGCCAAATCAGCCCCAGCATTTT,CASSLWGPNQPQHF
.,14,TRBV18,.,TRBJ1-2,TGTGCCAGCTCACCTTGGCGGGAGATCTATGGCTACACCTTC,CASSPWREIYGYTF
.,15,TRBV5-1,.,TRBJ2-3,TGCGCCAGCAGCCGTACGGCCAGCGGCACAGATACGCAGTATTTT,CASSRTASGTDTQYF
.,14,TRBV21-1,once,TRBJ2-4,TGTGCCAGCCCAGGCGGTCTAGCCAAAAACATTCAGTACTTC,CASPGGLAKNIQYF
TRBD2,18,TRBV19,.,TRBJ2-2,TGTGCCAGTAGTATGTCGATTCTAGCGGGAGAGAGCACCGGGGAGCTGTTTTTT,CASSMSILAGESTGELFF
TRBD2,15,TRBV6-5,.,TRBJ2-1,TGTGCCAGCAGTTACTCAAGCGGGAGGGCCAATGAGCAGTTCTTC,CASSYSSGRANEQFF
TRBD2,15,TRBV5-1,.,TRBJ2-1,TGCGCCAGCAGCTTACTAGCGGGAGGGCCTTGGGAGCAGTTCTTC,CASSLLAGGPWEQFF
.,10,TRBV7-3,few,TRBJ1-1,TGTGCCAAACTGAGTTCGGAAGCTTTCTTT,CAKLSSEAFF
.,13,TRBV7-2,.,TRBJ1-5,TGTGCCAGCAGCTTGGCAGGTTATCAGCCCCAGCATTTT,CASSLAGYQPQHF
.,14,TRBV28,.,TRBJ1-2,TGTGCCGCCACCCTCCGGGGACCGACGCATGGCTACACCTTC,CAATLRGPTHGYTF
.,14,TRBV11-2,.,TRBJ2-2,TGTGCCAGCAGCCCGAATACTGGGGGCCGGGAGCTGTTTTTT,CASSPNTGGRELFF
.,13,TRBV6-6,.,TRBJ1-1,TGTGCCAGCAGAGACACAGGGAGGCCTGAAGCTTTCTTT,CASRDTGRPEAFF
.,16,TRBV4-1,.,TRBJ1-1,TGCGCCAGCAGCCAAGTCCCTGGCACCCCCGGCGGTGAAGCTTTCTTT,CASSQVPGTPGGEAFF
TRBD1,15,TRBV5-6,.,TRBJ2-7,TGTGCCAGCAGCAGCCGGGACAGGGGCGTTTACGAGCAGTACTTC,CASSSRDRGVYEQYF
.,11,TRBV28,.,TRBJ1-3,TGTGCCACCCTGGTGGGAAACACCATATATTTT,CATLVGNTIYF
.,14,TRBV9,.,TRBJ1-4,TGTGCCAGCAGCGGGATTGCAACTAATGAAAAACTGTTTTTT,CASSGIATNEKLFF
TRBD2,15,TRBV15,once,TRBJ2-3,TGTGCCACCAGCGGGGGAGGGTATAGCACAGATACGCAGTATTTT,CATSGGGYSTDTQYF
TRBD2,16,TRBV7-3,.,TRBJ2-2,TGTGCCAGCAGCTCCCAATTAGCGGGAGGGACCGGGGAGCTGTTTTTT,CASSSQLAGGTGELFF
.,14,TRBV4-2,.,TRBJ1-2,TGTGCCAGCAGCCGCCCCAGAGACAGCTATGGCTACACCTTC,CASSRPRDSYGYTF
.,14,TRBV19,.,TRBJ2-2,TGTGCCAGCCGGGACAACCCGAACACCGGGGAGCTGTTTTTT,CASRDNPNTGELFF
.,16,TRBV7-2,.,TRBJ1-3,TGTGCCAGCAGCCAGCAGCCAAGGAGTCCCCAGGGCACCATATATTTT,CASSQQPRSPQGTIYF
.,12,TRBV5-5,.,TRBJ1-1,TGTGCCAGCAGCTTGCTGAACACTGAAGCTTTCTTT,CASSLLNTEAFF
.,17,TRBV28,once,TRBJ2-7,TGTGCCAGCAGTTTATCGCGGACCCATACGATCTCTTACGAGCAGTACTTC,CASSLSRTHTISYEQYF
.,14,TRBV5-5,once,TRBJ2-2,TGTGCCAGCAGCCGCGCCGTGAACACCGGGGAGCTGTTTTTT,CASSRAVNTGELFF
TRBD1,14,TRBV5-4,.,TRBJ1-2,TGTGCCAGCAGCTTGGCAGGGGGCGTCTATGGCTACACCTTC,CASSLAGGVYGYTF
.,14,TRBV11-2,.,TRBJ2-1,TGTGCCAGCAGCTTAAATCTGGAAAACAATGAGCAGTTCTTC,CASSLNLENNEQFF
.,16,TRBV6-6,.,TRBJ1-1,TGTGCCAGCAGTCTGGACAGATCCTGGATGAACACTGAAGCTTTCTTT,CASSLDRSWMNTEAFF
.,15,TRBV28,.,TRBJ1-4,TGTGCCAGCAGTCGGAGTCAGGGTGGAGGGGAAAAACTGTTTTTT,CASSRSQGGGEKLFF
.,14,TRBV5-1,.,TRBJ1-4,TGCGCCAGCAGCGGGGCTTCAACTAATGAAAAACTGTTTTTT,CASSGASTNEKLFF
.,14,TRBV19,.,TRBJ2-7,TGTGCCAGTACTCCCAGGCGGGACACCTACGAGCAGTACTTC,CASTPRRDTYEQYF
.,12,TRBV28,.,TRBJ1-5,TGTGCCAGCGCGGTTCACAATCAGCCCCAGCATTTT,CASAVHNQPQHF
.,19,TRBV27,.,TRBJ1-3,TGTGCCAGCAGTTTATCGGCGCGGACCGCGAACAGCTCTGGAAACACCATATATTTT,CASSLSARTANSSGNTIYF
.,15,TRBV11-1,.,TRBJ2-7,TGTGCCAGCAGCTCTCCAGCCGATGGGTCCTACGAGCAGTACTTC,CASSSPADGSYEQYF
TRBD1,15,TRBV28,.,TRBJ1-3,TGTGCCGCGTCCCTCGGGACAGGGGATGGAAACACCATATATTTT,CAASLGTGDGNTIYF
TRBD1,15,TRBV5-1,.,TRBJ2-6,TGCGCCAGCAGCTTGGGAGACAGGGGAAACAACGTCCTGACTTTC,CASSLGDRGNNVLTF
.,16,TRBV6-7,.,TRBJ1-5,TGTGCCAGCAGTTACTCGATAGCGGGGGGCGTTCAGCCCCAGCATTTT,CASSYSIAGGVQPQHF
.,15,TRBV7-9,.,TRBJ1-2,TGTGCCAGCAGCCTGGCGGGCAGCTCTAACTATGGCTACACCTTC,CASSLAGSSNYGYTF
.,15,TRBV10-3,.,TRBJ2-7,TGTGCCATCAGTGGTCGGGACAAGAGCCCCTACGAGCAGTACTTC,CAISGRDKSPYEQYF
.,11,TRBV6-1,once,TRBJ2-7,TGTGCCAGCAGTCTCTACTACGAGCAGTACTTC,CASSLYYEQYF
TRBD2,14,TRBV2,.,TRBJ2-1,TGTGCCAGCAGCCTGACTAGCGGGACTATTGAGCAGTTCTTC,CASSLTSGTIEQFF
TRBD1,16,TRBV19,.,TRBJ2-7,TGTGCCAGTAGTATAAACCCGGGACAGGGCTTCTACGAGCAGTACTTC,CASSINPGQGFYEQYF
TRBD2,14,TRBV5-1,.,TRBJ2-2,TGCGCCAGCAGCGTGGGACTAGCGGCCGGGGAGCTGTTTTTT,CASSVGLAAGELFF
TRBD1,15,TRBV28,.,TRBJ2-7,TGTGCCAGCAGCCGGCCGGGACAGGGCGTTTACGAGCAGTACTTC,CASSRPGQGVYEQYF
.,15,TRBV11-3,.,TRBJ2-7,TGTGCCAGCAGCCGCAACTCGGCGAGCGGCATCGAGCAGTACTTC,CASSRNSASGIEQYF
.,15,TRBV28,.,TRBJ2-7,TGTGCCAGCAGTTTCACCCCTAGTAAAGGCTACGAGCAGTACTTC,CASSFTPSKGYEQYF
TRBD2,16,TRBV7-2,once,TRBJ2-3,TGTGCCAGCAGCTCCGGGACTAGCGGGAACACAGATACGCAGTATTTT,CASSSGTSGNTDTQYF